What follows describes a single T cell receptor beta chain. Unique molecular identifiers featured in how the TCRbeta library was prepared. MiXCR, run by TCRdb on the PCR reads, gives a single entry per CDR3 protein. The sample yields about 210,000 distinct CDR3 sequences, roughly 15% seen once. The sample originates from a study of T-cell reconstitution after alpha-beta-depleted transplantation in children. The CDR3 runs 14 residues. CDR1 is SEHNR and CDR2 is FQNEAQ in the germline V gene (reference sequence). With 7 bases removed from V and 1 base from J, the gap between germline ends came to 13 bases.

This material consisted of PBMCs, mostly from graft donor cells, taken 360 days after TCRalphabeta/CD19-depleted stem cell transplant. This clonotype was sampled from a male patient aged 2 to 10 who had a stem cell transplant for acute lymphoblastic leukemia, so the T cells may come from the graft donor. J is TRBJ1-1 and V is TRBV7-9, with unresolved D. The CDR3 protein is CASTPPRKNTEAFF. Written as DNA, the CDR3 is TGTGCCAGCACCCCTCCACGTAAGAACACTGAAGCTTTCTTT.